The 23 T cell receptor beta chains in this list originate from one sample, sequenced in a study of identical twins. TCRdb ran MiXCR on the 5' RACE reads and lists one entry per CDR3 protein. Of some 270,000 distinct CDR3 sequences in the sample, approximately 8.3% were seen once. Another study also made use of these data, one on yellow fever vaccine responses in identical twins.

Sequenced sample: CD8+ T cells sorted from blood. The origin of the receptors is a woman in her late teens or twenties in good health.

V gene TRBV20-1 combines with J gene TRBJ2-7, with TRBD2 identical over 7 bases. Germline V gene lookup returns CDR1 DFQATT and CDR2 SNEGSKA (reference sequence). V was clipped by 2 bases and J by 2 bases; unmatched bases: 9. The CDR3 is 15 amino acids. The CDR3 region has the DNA TGCAGTGCTAGATGGGCGGGGGAGGGAACCTACGAGCAGTACTTC. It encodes CSARWAGEGTYEQYF.

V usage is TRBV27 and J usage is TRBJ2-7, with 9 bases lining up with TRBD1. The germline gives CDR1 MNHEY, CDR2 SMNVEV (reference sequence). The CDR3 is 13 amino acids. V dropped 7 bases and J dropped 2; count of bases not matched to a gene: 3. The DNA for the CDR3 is TGTGCCAGCACGGGACAGGGAACCTACGAGCAGTACTTC. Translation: CASTGQGTYEQYF.

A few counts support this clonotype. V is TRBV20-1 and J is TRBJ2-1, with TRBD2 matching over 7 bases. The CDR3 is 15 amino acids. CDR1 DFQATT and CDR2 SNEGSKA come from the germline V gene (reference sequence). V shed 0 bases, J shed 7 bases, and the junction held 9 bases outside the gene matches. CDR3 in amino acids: CSARDPSGVWNEQFF. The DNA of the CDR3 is TGCAGTGCTAGAGATCCCAGCGGGGTGTGGAATGAGCAGTTCTTC.

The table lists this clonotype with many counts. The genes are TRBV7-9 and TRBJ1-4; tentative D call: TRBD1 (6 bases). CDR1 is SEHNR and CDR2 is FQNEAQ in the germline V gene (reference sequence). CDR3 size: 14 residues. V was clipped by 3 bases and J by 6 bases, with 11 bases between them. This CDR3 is CASSFRPGDEKLFF. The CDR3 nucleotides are TGTGCCAGCAGCTTTCGGCCAGGGGATGAAAAACTGTTTTTT. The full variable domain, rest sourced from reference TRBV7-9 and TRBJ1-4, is DTGVSQNPRHKITKRGQNVTFRCDPISEHNRLYWYRQTLGQGPEFLTYFQNEAQLEKSRLLSDRFSAERPKGSFSTLEIQRTEQGDSAMYLCASSFRPGDEKLFFGSGTQLSVL.

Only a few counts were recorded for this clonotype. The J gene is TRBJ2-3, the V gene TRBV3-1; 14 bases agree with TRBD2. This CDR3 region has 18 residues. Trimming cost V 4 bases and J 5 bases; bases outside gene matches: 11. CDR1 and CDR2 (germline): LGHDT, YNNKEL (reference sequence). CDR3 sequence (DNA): TGTGCCAGCAGCCGAGTAGCGACTAGCGGGGGGGCTGGAGATACGCAGTATTTT. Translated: CASSRVATSGGAGDTQYF.

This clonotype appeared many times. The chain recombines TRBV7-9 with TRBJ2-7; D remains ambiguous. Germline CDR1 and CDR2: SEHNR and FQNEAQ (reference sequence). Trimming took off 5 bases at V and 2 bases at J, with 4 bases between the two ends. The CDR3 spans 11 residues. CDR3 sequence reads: CASSGTYEQYF. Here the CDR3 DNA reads TGTGCCAGCAGCGGAACCTACGAGCAGTACTTC.

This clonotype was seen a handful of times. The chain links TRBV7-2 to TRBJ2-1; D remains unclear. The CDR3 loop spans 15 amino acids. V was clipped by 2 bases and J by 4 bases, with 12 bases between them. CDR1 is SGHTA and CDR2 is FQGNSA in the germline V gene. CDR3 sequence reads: CASSLTTDPYNEQFF. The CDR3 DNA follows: TGTGCCAGCAGCTTAACGACCGACCCGTACAATGAGCAGTTCTTC.

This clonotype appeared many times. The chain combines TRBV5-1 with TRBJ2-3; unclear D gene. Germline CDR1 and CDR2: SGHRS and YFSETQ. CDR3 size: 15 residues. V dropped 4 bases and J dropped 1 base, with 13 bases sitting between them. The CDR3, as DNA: TGCGCCAGCAGCAGAAACTTCGAAGGCACAGATACGCAGTATTTT. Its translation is CASSRNFEGTDTQYF.

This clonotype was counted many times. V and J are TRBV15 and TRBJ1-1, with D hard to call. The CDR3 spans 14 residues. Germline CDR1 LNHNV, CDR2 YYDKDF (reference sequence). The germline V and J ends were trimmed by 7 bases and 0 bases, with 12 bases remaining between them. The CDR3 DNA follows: TGTGCCACCACCCCAGCACTGATGAACACTGAAGCTTTCTTT. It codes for CATTPALMNTEAFF.

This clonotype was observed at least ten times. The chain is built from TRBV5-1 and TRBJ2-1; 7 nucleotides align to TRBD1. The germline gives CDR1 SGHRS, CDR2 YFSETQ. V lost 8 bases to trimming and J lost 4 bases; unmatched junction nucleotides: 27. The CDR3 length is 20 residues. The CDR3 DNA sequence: TGCGCCAGTCATAGTGGTAGGACAGGACCAATCCAGCCTGGTTACAATGAGCAGTTCTTC. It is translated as CASHSGRTGPIQPGYNEQFF. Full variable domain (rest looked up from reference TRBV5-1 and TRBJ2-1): KAGVTQTPRYLIKTRGQQVTLSCSPISGHRSVSWYQQTPGQGLQFLFEYFSETQRNKGNFPGRFSGRQFSNSRSEMNVSTLELGDSALYLCASHSGRTGPIQPGYNEQFFGPGTRLTVL.

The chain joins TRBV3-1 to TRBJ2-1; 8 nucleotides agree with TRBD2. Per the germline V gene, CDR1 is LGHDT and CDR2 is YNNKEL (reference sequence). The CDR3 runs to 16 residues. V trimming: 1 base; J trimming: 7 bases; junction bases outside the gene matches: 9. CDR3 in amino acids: CASSQVPGGVGNEQFF. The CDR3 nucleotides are TGTGCCAGCAGCCAAGTTCCGGGGGGGGTAGGAAATGAGCAGTTCTTC.

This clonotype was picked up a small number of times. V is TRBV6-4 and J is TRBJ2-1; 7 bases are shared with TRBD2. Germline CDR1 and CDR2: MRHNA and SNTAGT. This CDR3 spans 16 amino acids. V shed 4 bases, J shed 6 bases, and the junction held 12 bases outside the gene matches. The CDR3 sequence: CASSVTSQLGGNEQFF. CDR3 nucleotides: TGTGCCAGCAGTGTGACTAGCCAACTGGGGGGCAATGAGCAGTTCTTC.

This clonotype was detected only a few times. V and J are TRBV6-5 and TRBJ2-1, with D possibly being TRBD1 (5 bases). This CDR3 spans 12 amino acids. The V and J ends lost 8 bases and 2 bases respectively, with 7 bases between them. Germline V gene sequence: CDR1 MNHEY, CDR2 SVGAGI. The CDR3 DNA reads TGTGCCAGCCAGGGCACCTACAATGAGCAGTTCTTC. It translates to CASQGTYNEQFF.

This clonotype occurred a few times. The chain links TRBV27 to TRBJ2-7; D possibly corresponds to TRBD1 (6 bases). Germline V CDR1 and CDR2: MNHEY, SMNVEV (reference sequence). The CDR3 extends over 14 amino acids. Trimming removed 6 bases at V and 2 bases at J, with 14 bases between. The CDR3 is CASRDRDTPYEQYF. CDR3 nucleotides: TGTGCCAGCAGAGACCGGGACACCCCCTACGAGCAGTACTTC.

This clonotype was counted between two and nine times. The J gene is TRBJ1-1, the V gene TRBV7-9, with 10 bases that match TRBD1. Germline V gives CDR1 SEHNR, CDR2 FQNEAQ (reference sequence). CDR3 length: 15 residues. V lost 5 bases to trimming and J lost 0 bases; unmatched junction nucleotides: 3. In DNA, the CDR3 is TGTGCCAGCAGCGTAGGACAGGGGGTGAACACTGAAGCTTTCTTT. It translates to CASSVGQGVNTEAFF.

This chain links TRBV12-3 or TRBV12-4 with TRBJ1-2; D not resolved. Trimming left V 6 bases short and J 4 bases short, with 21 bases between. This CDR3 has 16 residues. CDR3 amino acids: CASSRKRRGVSYGYTF. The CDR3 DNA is TGTGCCAGCAGCCGAAAACGGCGGGGAGTGAGCTATGGCTACACCTTC.

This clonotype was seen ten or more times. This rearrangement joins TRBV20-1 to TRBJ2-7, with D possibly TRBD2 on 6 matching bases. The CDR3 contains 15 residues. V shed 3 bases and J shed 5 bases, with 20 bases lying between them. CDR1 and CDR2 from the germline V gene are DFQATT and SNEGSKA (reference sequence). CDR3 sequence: CSASVTGAEWNEQYF. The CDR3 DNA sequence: TGCAGTGCTAGCGTTACGGGAGCGGAATGGAACGAGCAGTACTTC.

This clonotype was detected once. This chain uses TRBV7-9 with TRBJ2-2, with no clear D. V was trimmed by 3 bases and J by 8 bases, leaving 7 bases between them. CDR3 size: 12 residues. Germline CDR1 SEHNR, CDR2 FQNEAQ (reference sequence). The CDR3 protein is CASSFITGELFF. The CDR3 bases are TGTGCCAGCAGCTTTATCACAGGGGAGCTGTTTTTT.

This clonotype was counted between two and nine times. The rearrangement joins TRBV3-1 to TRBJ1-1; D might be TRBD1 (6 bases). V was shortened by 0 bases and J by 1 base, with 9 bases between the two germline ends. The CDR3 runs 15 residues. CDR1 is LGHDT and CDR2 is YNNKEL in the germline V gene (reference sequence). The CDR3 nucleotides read TGTGCCAGCAGCCAAGACAGGGGAAGGAACACTGAAGCTTTCTTT. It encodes CASSQDRGRNTEAFF.

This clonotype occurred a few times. The CDR3 DNA follows: TGTGCCAGCAGCCATTTGTGGGGTAGGAATGAGCAGTTCTTC. Its translation is CASSHLWGRNEQFF. The chain couples TRBV7-9 to TRBJ2-1, with D uncertain. Germline CDR1 SEHNR, CDR2 FQNEAQ (reference sequence). The CDR3 extends over 14 amino acids. V lost 5 bases and J lost 7, with 15 bases in between.

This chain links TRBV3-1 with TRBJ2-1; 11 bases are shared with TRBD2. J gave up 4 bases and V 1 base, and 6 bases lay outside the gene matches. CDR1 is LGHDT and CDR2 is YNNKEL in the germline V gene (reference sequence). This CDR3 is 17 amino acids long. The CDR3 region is CASSQGVAGGPYNEQFF. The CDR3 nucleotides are TGTGCCAGCAGCCAAGGGGTAGCGGGAGGGCCTTACAATGAGCAGTTCTTC.

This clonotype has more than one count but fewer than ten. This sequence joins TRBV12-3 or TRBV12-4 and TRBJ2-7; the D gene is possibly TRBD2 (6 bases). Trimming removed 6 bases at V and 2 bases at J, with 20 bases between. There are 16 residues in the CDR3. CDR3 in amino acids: CASSTVWGEVPYEQYF. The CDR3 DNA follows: TGTGCCAGCAGCACTGTCTGGGGGGAGGTGCCCTACGAGCAGTACTTC.

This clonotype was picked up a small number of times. The CDR3 DNA follows: TGTGCCACCAGTGATTTCCGGCAAGAGACCCAGTACTTC. Protein sequence: CATSDFRQETQYF. This rearrangement joins TRBV24-1 to TRBJ2-5; no reliable D call. Trimming removed 1 base at V and 2 bases at J, with 4 bases between. Germline lookup yields CDR1 KGHDR and CDR2 SFDVKD. The CDR3 is 13 residues long.